Presented here are 3 T cell receptor beta chains from one specimen sequenced in a study of control samples from healthy donors and cancer patients. Sequencing was performed with immunoSEQ multiplex PCR; in TCRdb, only in-frame clones are kept and a portion is missing. The data contain 170,000 or so clones, 75% to 95% of them singletons. The sequenced material came from blood. Receptors originate from a woman aged 40 to 49 in good health.

The chain has TRBV6-5 and TRBJ1-2; D may be TRBD1 (6 bases). This CDR3 has 15 amino acids. CDR1 MNHEY and CDR2 SVGAGI come from the germline V gene. Trimming stripped 0 bases from V and 6 bases from J, with 14 bases between. CDR3 amino acids: CASSYSRVRGNGYTF. The CDR3, as DNA: TGTGCCAGCAGTTACTCGAGGGTGAGGGGGAATGGCTACACCTTC.

The chain links TRBV6-5 to TRBJ2-7, with D unresolved. Trimming stripped 2 bases from V and 2 bases from J, with 10 bases between. There are 14 residues in the CDR3. Germline CDR1 and CDR2: MNHEY and SVGAGI. CDR3 amino acids: CASSYAPPPYEQYF. The CDR3 DNA follows: TGTGCCAGCAGTTACGCGCCCCCCCCCTACGAGCAGTACTTC.

The chain employs TRBV6-5 and TRBJ2-2; the D is unclear. Germline CDR1 reads MNHEY; CDR2 reads SVGAGI. V gave up 0 bases and J gave up 7 bases, with 15 bases separating them. The length of the CDR3 is 16 residues. The CDR3, as DNA: TGTGCCAGCAGTTACTCGTTCAAGATCGACCGCGGGGAGCTGTTTTTT. Its protein is CASSYSFKIDRGELFF.